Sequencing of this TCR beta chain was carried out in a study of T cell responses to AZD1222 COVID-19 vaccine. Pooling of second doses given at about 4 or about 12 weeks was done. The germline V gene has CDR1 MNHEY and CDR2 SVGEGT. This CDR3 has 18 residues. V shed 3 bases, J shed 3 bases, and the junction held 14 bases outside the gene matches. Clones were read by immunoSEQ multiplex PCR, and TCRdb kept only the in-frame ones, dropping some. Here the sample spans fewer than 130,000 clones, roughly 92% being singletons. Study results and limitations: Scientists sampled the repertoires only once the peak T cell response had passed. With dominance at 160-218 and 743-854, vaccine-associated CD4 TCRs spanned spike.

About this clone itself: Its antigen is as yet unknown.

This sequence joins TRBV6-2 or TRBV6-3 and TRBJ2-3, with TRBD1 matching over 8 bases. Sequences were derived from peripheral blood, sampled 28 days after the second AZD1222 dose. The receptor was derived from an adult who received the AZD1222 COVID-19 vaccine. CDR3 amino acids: CASSYHSPTGGLTDTQYF. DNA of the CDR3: TGTGCCAGCAGTTATCACTCGCCAACAGGGGGATTGACAGATACGCAGTATTTT.